This TCR beta chain appears in the sequencing data of a study of response to subunit inactivated influenza vaccine. Study-level points and caveats: There was a suggestion from the authors that each seasonal influenza vaccination recruits few new T cells.

The germline gives CDR1 MNHEY, CDR2 SVGEGT. This CDR3 is built from 14 residues. V lost 0 bases to trimming and J lost 2 bases, with 8 bases between them. TCRdb reanalysed the RT-PCR reads using MiXCR and keeps one entry per CDR3 protein. The sample consists of roughly 500,000 distinct CDR3 sequences, 16% of them appearing once. In the case of this clonotype: No antigen is known for it.

The chain carries TRBV6-2 or TRBV6-3 and TRBJ2-7; D not certain. This TCR came from a man between 45 and 75 years old who received an inactivated influenza vaccine. This sample comprised CD4+ T cells sorted from PBMCs, obtained roughly 24 months after vaccination. CDR3 DNA: TGTGCCAGCAGTTACTCTCTTGGCCCCTACGAGCAGTACTTC. Translated: CASSYSLGPYEQYF.